This T cell receptor (beta chain) was found in a study of cytomegalovirus exposure and HLA in healthy donors. Germline CDR1 reads MDHEN; CDR2 reads SYDVKM. The CDR3 loop spans 15 amino acids. V gave up 3 bases and J gave up 4 bases, with 16 bases separating them. Notes on the study in general: A later analysis showed that HLA-associated TCR beta chains had undergone more clonal expansion than equally common others. Immune exposure was documented only through CMV serostatus. In a later analysis, TCR beta V- and J-gene trimming showed a link to a missense DCLRE1C variant.

On this clone itself: As yet, its antigen is unknown.

PCR primers comprised 60 Vbeta and 13 Jbeta primers. The table came from immunoSEQ multiplex PCR; TCRdb's copy has only in-frame clones and leaves some out. This sample's clone table lists roughly 50,000 clones. This TCR came from a male donor in good health and CMV-seropositive. What was sequenced was PBMCs. The chain has TRBV28 and TRBJ2-7; possible D gene TRBD1, 7 bases. The CDR3 loop is CASSFSPGGSYEQYF. The CDR3 bases are TGTGCCAGCAGTTTCTCCCCAGGGGGGTCTTACGAGCAGTACTTC.